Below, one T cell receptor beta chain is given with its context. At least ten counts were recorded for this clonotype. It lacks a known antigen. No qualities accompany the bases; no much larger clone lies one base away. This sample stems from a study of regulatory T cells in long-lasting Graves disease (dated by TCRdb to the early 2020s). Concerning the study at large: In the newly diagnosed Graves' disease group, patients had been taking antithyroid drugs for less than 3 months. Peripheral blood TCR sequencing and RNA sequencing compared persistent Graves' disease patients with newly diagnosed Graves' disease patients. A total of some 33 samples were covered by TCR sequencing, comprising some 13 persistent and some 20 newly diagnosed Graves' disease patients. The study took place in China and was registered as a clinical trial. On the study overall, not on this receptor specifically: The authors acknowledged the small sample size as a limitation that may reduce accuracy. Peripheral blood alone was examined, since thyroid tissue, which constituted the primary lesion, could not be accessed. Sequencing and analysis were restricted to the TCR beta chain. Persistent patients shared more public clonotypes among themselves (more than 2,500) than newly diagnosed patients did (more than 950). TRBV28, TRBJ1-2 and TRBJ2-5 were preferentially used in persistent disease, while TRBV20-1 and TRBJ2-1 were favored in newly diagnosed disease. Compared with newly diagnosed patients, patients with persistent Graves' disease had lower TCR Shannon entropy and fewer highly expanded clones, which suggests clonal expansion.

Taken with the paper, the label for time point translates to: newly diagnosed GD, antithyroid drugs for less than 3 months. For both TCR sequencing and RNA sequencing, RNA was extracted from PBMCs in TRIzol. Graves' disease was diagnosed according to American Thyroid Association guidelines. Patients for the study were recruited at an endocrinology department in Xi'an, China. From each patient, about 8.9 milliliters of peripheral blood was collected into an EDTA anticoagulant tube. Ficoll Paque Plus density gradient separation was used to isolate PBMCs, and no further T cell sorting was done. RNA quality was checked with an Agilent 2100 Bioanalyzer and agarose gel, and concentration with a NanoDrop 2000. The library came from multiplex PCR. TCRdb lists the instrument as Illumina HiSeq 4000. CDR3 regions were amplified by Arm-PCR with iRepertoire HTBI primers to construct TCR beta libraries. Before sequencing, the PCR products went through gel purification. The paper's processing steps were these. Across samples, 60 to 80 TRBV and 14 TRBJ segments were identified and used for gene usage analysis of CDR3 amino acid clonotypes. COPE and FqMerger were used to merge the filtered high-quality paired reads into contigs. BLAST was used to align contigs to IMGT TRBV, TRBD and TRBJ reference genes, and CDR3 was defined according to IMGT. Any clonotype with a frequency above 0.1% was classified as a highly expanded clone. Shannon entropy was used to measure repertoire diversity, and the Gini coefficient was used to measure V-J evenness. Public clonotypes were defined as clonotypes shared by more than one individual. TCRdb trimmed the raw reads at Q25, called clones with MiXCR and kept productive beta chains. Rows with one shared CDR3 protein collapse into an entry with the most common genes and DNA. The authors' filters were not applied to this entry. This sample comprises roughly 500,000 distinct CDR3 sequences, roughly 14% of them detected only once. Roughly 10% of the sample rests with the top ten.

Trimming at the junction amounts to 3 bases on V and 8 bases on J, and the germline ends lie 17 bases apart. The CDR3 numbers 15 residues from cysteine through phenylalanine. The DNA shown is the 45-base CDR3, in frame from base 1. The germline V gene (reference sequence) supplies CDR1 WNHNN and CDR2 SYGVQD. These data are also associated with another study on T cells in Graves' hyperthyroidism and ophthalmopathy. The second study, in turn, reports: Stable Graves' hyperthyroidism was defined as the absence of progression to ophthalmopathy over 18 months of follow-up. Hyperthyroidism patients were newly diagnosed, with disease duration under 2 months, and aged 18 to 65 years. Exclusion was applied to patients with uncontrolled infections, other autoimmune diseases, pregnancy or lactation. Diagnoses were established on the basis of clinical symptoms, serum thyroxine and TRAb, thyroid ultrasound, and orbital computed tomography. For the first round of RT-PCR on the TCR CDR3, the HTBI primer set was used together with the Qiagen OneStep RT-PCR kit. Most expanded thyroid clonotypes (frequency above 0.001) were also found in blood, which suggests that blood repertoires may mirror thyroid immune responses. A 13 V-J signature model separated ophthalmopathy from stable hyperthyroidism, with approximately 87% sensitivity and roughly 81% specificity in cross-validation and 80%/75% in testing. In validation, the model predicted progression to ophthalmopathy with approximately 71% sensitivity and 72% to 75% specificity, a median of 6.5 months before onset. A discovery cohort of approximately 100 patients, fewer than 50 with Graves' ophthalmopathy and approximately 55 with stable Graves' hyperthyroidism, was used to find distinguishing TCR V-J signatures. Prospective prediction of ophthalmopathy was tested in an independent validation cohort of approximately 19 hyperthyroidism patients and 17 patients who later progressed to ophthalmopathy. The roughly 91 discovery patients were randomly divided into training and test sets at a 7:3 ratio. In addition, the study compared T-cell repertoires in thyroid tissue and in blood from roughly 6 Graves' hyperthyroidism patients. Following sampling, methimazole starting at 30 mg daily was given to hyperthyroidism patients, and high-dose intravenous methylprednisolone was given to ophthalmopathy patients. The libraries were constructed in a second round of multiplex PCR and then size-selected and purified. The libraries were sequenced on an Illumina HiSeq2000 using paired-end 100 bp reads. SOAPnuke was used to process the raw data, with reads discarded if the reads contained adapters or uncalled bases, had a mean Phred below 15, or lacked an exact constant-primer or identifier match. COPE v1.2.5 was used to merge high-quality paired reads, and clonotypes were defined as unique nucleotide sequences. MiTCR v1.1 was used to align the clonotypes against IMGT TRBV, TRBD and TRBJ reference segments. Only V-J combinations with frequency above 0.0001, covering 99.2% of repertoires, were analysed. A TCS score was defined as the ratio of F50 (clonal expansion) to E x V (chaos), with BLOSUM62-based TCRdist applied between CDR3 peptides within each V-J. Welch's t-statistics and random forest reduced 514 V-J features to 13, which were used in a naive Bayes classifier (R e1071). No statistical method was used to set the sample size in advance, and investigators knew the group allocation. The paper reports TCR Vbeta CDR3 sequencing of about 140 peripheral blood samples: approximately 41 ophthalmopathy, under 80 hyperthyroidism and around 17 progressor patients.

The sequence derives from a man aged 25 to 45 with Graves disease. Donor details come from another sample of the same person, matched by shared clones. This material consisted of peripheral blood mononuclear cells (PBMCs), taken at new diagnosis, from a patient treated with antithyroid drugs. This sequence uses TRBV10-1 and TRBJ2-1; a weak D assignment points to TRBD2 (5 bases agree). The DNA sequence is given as TGCGCCAGCAGTGACCCCCTAGCAAAGGTCGATGAGCAGTTCTTC. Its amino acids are CASSDPLAKVDEQFF.